This T cell receptor (beta chain) was documented in a study of cytomegalovirus exposure and HLA in healthy donors. Across the whole study: An earlier analysis identified more than 90 million unique TCR beta sequences in about 190 million T cells.

Study-wide points: Reported performance of the classifier showed diagnosis of cytomegalovirus status with high specificity and sensitivity. Overall, roughly 150 TCR beta chains were annotated as cytomegalovirus-associated.

The junction had 10 bases not matched to a gene; V was cut back by 3 bases and J by 0 bases. This CDR3 spans 17 amino acids. The germline gives CDR1 ENHRY, CDR2 SYGVKD. A note on this clone: Its target is unknown.

It was with 60 Vbeta and 13 Jbeta primers that the PCR ran. The repertoire was sequenced with immunoSEQ multiplex PCR; TCRdb's copy has only in-frame clones and lacks some. The sample includes some 110,000 clones. The material sequenced was PBMCs. The TCR comes from a man between 35 and 55 years old in good health and CMV-seronegative. The chain couples TRBV10-3 to TRBJ2-5; 7 nucleotides agree with TRBD2. DNA of the CDR3: TGTGCCATCAGTGATCAAAGGCTGGGAGGGTACCAAGAGACCCAGTACTTC. Translated: CAISDQRLGGYQETQYF.